This T cell receptor (beta chain) was recovered during a study of Graves' ophthalmopathy and Graves' hyperthyroidism. Study information: The authors collected peripheral blood at initial diagnosis, before any treatment.

The CDR3 sequence is 14 residues long. With 4 bases clipped from V and 4 bases from J, the junction kept 6 bases outside the gene matches. Germline V lookup: CDR1 LNHDA, CDR2 SQIVND (reference sequence). Researchers took RNA transcripts and amplified TCR beta CDR3 regions from them. First-round RT-PCR employed HTBI primers, with a second-round multiplex PCR after it. TCRdb used MiXCR to reprocess the multiplex PCR reads, holding one entry per CDR3 protein. This table has about 700,000 distinct CDR3 sequences, about 44% appearing once. Diagnoses were established from clinical symptoms, serum thyroxine, TRAb, thyroid ultrasound and orbital computed tomography. The authors used Ficoll-Paque density gradient centrifugation to separate PBMCs. The input was roughly 9.3 ml of fresh peripheral blood.

The sample taken for sequencing was peripheral blood. The receptor was isolated from an adult man with Graves' ophthalmopathy. The gene calls are TRBV19 and TRBJ2-5; 7 nucleotides match TRBD1. CDR3 in DNA: TGTGCCAGTAGTAAGAAGGGGGCGAGAGAGACCCAGTACTTC. Its protein product is CASSKKGARETQYF.